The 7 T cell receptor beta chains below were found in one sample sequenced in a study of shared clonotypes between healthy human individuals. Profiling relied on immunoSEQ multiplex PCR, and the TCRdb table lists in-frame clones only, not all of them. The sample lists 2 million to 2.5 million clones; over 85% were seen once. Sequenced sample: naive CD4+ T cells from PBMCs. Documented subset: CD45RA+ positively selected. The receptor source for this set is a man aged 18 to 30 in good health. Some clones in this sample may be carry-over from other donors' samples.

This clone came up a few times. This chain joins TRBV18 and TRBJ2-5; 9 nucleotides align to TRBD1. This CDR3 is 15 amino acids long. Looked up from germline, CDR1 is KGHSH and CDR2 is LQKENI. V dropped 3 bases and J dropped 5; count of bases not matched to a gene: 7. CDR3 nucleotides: TGTGCCAGCTCACCGAGGGAAGGACAGGGGGAGACCCAGTACTTC. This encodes CASSPREGQGETQYF.

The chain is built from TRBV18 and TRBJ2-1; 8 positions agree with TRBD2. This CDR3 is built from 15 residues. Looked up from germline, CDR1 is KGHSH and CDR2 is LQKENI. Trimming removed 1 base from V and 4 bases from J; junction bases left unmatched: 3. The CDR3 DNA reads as TGTGCCAGCTCACCACAGCGGGGGTCATACAATGAGCAGTTCTTC. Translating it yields CASSPQRGSYNEQFF.

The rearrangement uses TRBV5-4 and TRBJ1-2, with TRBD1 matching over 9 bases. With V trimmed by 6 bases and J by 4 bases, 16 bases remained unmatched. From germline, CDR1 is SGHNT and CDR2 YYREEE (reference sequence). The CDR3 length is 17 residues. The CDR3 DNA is TGTGCCAGCAAAGCTTCCGGGACAGGGTCTATTCCCTATGGCTACACCTTC. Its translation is CASKASGTGSIPYGYTF.

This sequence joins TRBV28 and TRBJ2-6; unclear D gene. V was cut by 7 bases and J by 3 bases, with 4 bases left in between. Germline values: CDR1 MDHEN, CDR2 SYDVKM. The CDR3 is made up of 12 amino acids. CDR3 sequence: CASTLGANVLTF. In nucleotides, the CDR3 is TGTGCCAGCACCCTTGGGGCCAACGTCCTGACTTTC.

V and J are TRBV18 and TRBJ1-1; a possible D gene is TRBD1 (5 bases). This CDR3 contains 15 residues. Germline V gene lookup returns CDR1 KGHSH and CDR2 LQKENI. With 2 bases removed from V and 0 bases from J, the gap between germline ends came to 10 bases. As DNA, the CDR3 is TGTGCCAGCTCACCAGACAGAATTATGAACACTGAAGCTTTCTTT. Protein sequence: CASSPDRIMNTEAFF.

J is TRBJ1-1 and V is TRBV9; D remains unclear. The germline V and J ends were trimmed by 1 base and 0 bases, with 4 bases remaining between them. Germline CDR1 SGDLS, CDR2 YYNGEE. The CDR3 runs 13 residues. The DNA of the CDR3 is TGTGCCAGCAGCGTATACATGAACACTGAAGCTTTCTTT. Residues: CASSVYMNTEAFF.

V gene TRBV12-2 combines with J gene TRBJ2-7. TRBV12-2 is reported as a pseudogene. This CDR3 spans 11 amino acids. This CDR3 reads CASRCNYEQYF. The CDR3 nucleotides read TGTGCAAGTCGCTGCAACTACGAGCAGTACTTC.